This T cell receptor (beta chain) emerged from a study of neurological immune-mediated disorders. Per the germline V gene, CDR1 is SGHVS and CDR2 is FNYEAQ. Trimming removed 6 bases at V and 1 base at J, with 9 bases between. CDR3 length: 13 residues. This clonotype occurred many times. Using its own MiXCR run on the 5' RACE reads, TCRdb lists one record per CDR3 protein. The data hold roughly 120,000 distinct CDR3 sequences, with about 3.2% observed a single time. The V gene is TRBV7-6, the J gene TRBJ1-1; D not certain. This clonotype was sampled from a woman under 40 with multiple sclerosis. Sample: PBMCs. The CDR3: CASSLKENTEAFF. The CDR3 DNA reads TGTGCCAGCAGTCTAAAAGAGAACACTGAAGCTTTCTTT.